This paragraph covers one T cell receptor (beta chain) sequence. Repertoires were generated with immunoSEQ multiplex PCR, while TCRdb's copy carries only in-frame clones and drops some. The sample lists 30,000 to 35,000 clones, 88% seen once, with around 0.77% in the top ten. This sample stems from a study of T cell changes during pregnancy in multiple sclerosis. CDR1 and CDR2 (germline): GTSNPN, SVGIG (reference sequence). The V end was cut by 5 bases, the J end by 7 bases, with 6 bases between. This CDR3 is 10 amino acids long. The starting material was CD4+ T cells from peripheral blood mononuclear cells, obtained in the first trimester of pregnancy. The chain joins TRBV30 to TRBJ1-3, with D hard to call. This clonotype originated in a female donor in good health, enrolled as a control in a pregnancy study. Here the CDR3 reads CAWGGNTIYF. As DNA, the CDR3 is TGTGCCTGGGGAGGGAACACCATATATTTT.